The rows below give T cell receptor beta chains drawn from one sample of a study of blood T cells in healthy people across ages. MiXCR, applied by TCRdb to the 5' RACE reads, yields one record per CDR3 protein. The data hold some 1,800,000 distinct CDR3 sequences, with about 39% observed a single time. Sequenced input: blood. These receptors all stem from a human donor in good health. Each CDR3 is given with its conserved first and last residue. Each record gives: CDR3 protein, CDR3 DNA, CDR3 length, D gene, V gene, J gene, clone size. D genes are given only for firm matches. Not all rows give a size; the values are once, few, many and, for expanded clones, a class.

CDR3aa: CASSSNRGDYEQYF; CDR3nt: TGTGCCAGCAGCTCCAACAGGGGGGACTACGAGCAGTACTTC; len: 14; d_gene: TRBD1; v_gene: TRBV13; j_gene: TRBJ2-7; abundance: few
CDR3aa: CSGSGQGAEAFF; CDR3nt: TGCAGTGGATCCGGACAGGGGGCTGAAGCTTTCTTT; len: 12; d_gene: TRBD1; v_gene: TRBV20-1; j_gene: TRBJ1-1; abundance: few
CDR3aa: CASTVTGTEYEQFF; CDR3nt: TGTGCCAGCACCGTAACCGGGACAGAGTATGAGCAGTTCTTC; len: 14; d_gene: TRBD1; v_gene: TRBV12-3/TRBV12-4; j_gene: TRBJ2-1; abundance: few
CDR3aa: CASSLFLAGGKETQYF; CDR3nt: TGTGCCAGCAGTCTGTTCCTAGCGGGGGGGAAAGAGACCCAGTACTTC; len: 16; d_gene: TRBD2; v_gene: TRBV28; j_gene: TRBJ2-5; abundance: NA
CDR3aa: CATSRYLEDTQYF; CDR3nt: TGTGCCACCAGCAGATACCTCGAGGATACGCAGTATTTT; len: 13; d_gene: NA; v_gene: TRBV15; j_gene: TRBJ2-3; abundance: few
CDR3aa: CASSLGLSRGAYEQFF; CDR3nt: TGTGCCAGCAGCTTAGGGCTATCGAGGGGGGCCTATGAGCAGTTCTTC; len: 16; d_gene: NA; v_gene: TRBV7-3; j_gene: TRBJ2-1; abundance: few
CDR3aa: CASSKHRGTSTDTQYF; CDR3nt: TGTGCCAGCAGCAAACACCGGGGGACTAGCACAGATACGCAGTATTTT; len: 16; d_gene: NA; v_gene: TRBV9; j_gene: TRBJ2-3; abundance: NA
CDR3aa: CASSSRLGQFF; CDR3nt: TGTGCCAGCAGCTCTCGACTGGGGCAGTTCTTC; len: 11; d_gene: NA; v_gene: TRBV7-2; j_gene: TRBJ2-1; abundance: few
CDR3aa: CASTIDALATEAFF; CDR3nt: TGTGCCAGCACTATTGACGCGCTTGCGACTGAAGCTTTCTTT; len: 14; d_gene: NA; v_gene: TRBV7-2; j_gene: TRBJ1-1; abundance: NA
CDR3aa: CASSQGRGQTYNEQFF; CDR3nt: TGTGCCAGCAGCCAAGGGCGGGGGCAGACCTACAATGAGCAGTTCTTC; len: 16; d_gene: NA; v_gene: TRBV4-2; j_gene: TRBJ2-1; abundance: many
CDR3aa: CASSQTLAAGNNEQFF; CDR3nt: TGTGCCAGCAGCCAAACTTTGGCGGCAGGGAACAATGAGCAGTTCTTC; len: 16; d_gene: NA; v_gene: TRBV3-1; j_gene: TRBJ2-1; abundance: NA
CDR3aa: CASSFSNSGSELFF; CDR3nt: TGTGCCAGCAGTTTCTCCAACTCCGGTTCGGAACTGTTTTTT; len: 14; d_gene: NA; v_gene: TRBV28; j_gene: TRBJ1-4; abundance: once
CDR3aa: CASSFRIRTGLNQPQHF; CDR3nt: TGTGCCAGCAGTTTCCGAATCAGGACAGGGCTAAATCAGCCCCAGCATTTT; len: 17; d_gene: TRBD1; v_gene: TRBV6-2/TRBV6-3; j_gene: TRBJ1-5; abundance: NA
CDR3aa: CASSGVGQSGDTQYF; CDR3nt: TGTGCCAGCAGTGGGGTAGGACAGTCTGGAGATACGCAGTATTTT; len: 15; d_gene: NA; v_gene: TRBV2; j_gene: TRBJ2-3; abundance: NA
CDR3aa: CSTDGDRTNYGYTF; CDR3nt: TGCAGCACAGACGGGGACAGAACCAACTATGGCTACACCTTC; len: 14; d_gene: TRBD1; v_gene: TRBV29-1; j_gene: TRBJ1-2; abundance: NA
CDR3aa: CASSSPRDSRTDTQYF; CDR3nt: TGTGCCAGCAGCTCTCCCAGGGACAGTCGCACAGATACGCAGTATTTT; len: 16; d_gene: TRBD1; v_gene: TRBV7-3; j_gene: TRBJ2-3; abundance: few
CDR3aa: CASSLDGVYGYTF; CDR3nt: TGTGCCAGCAGCTTAGACGGAGTCTATGGCTACACCTTC; len: 13; d_gene: NA; v_gene: TRBV5-1; j_gene: TRBJ1-2; abundance: many
CDR3aa: CANSLAGQGVEKLFF; CDR3nt: TGTGCCAACAGCTTAGCAGGGCAGGGGGTTGAAAAACTGTTTTTT; len: 15; d_gene: TRBD1; v_gene: TRBV7-8; j_gene: TRBJ1-4; abundance: once
CDR3aa: CARRQGNDYGYTF; CDR3nt: TGTGCCAGACGACAGGGGAATGACTATGGCTACACCTTC; len: 13; d_gene: TRBD1; v_gene: TRBV10-3; j_gene: TRBJ1-2; abundance: NA
CDR3aa: CASRSARSRERNYGYTF; CDR3nt: TGTGCCAGCAGGTCGGCCAGGTCCAGGGAACGAAACTATGGCTACACCTTC; len: 17; d_gene: NA; v_gene: TRBV28; j_gene: TRBJ1-2; abundance: NA
CDR3aa: CSAHDRILAKRDQPQHF; CDR3nt: TGCAGTGCTCACGACAGGATCCTCGCCAAGCGCGATCAGCCCCAGCATTTT; len: 17; d_gene: NA; v_gene: TRBV20-1; j_gene: TRBJ1-5; abundance: NA
CDR3aa: CASSPMGPGSYEQYF; CDR3nt: TGTGCCAGCAGTCCGATGGGGCCCGGGTCCTACGAGCAGTACTTC; len: 15; d_gene: NA; v_gene: TRBV7-2; j_gene: TRBJ2-7; abundance: NA
CDR3aa: CASETDNTEAFF; CDR3nt: TGTGCCAGCGAGACGGATAACACTGAAGCTTTCTTT; len: 12; d_gene: NA; v_gene: TRBV7-9; j_gene: TRBJ1-1; abundance: NA
CDR3aa: CASSLRGPQYF; CDR3nt: TGTGCCAGCAGCTTACGAGGGCCACAGTACTTC; len: 11; d_gene: NA; v_gene: TRBV7-2; j_gene: TRBJ2-5; abundance: many
CDR3aa: CASRKQVPTEAFF; CDR3nt: TGTGCCAGCAGAAAACAGGTGCCCACTGAGGCTTTCTTT; len: 13; d_gene: NA; v_gene: TRBV12-3/TRBV12-4; j_gene: TRBJ1-1; abundance: once
CDR3aa: CASSQDLGGLKAFF; CDR3nt: TGTGCCAGCAGCCAAGATTTGGGGGGCTTGAAAGCTTTCTTT; len: 14; d_gene: NA; v_gene: TRBV3-1; j_gene: TRBJ1-1; abundance: NA
CDR3aa: CASSDHSDTYNEQYF; CDR3nt: TGTGCCAGCAGTGACCACTCGGACACTTACAATGAGCAGTACTTC; len: 15; d_gene: NA; v_gene: TRBV25-1; j_gene: TRBJ2-7; abundance: NA
CDR3aa: CASRRGTSGALGPKNIQYF; CDR3nt: TGTGCCAGCAGACGCGGGACTAGCGGGGCTTTGGGACCCAAAAACATTCAGTACTTC; len: 19; d_gene: TRBD2; v_gene: TRBV6-2/TRBV6-3; j_gene: TRBJ2-4; abundance: once
CDR3aa: CATSAGPYNSPLHF; CDR3nt: TGTGCCACCAGTGCTGGACCCTATAATTCACCCCTCCACTTT; len: 14; d_gene: NA; v_gene: TRBV24-1; j_gene: TRBJ1-6; abundance: few
CDR3aa: CASSLGRTVYGCTF; CDR3nt: TGTGCCAGCAGCTTAGGTCGAACAGTCTATGGCTGCACCTTC; len: 14; d_gene: NA; v_gene: TRBV13; j_gene: TRBJ1-2; abundance: NA
CDR3aa: CANSPLDEQYF; CDR3nt: TGTGCCAACAGCCCACTTGACGAGCAGTACTTC; len: 11; d_gene: NA; v_gene: TRBV7-9; j_gene: TRBJ2-7; abundance: NA
CDR3aa: CASSGGDRYQPQHF; CDR3nt: TGTGCCAGCAGCGGAGGGGACCGTTATCAGCCCCAGCATTTT; len: 14; d_gene: NA; v_gene: TRBV7-9; j_gene: TRBJ1-5; abundance: NA
CDR3aa: CASSAWTSGGATDTQYF; CDR3nt: TGTGCCAGCAGCGCCTGGACTAGCGGGGGGGCGACAGATACGCAGTATTTT; len: 17; d_gene: TRBD2; v_gene: TRBV11-2; j_gene: TRBJ2-3; abundance: NA
CDR3aa: CATRDRAGSEQYF; CDR3nt: TGTGCCACCAGGGACAGGGCAGGGTCCGAGCAGTACTTC; len: 13; d_gene: TRBD1; v_gene: TRBV10-3; j_gene: TRBJ2-7; abundance: NA
CDR3aa: CASSKQTVYEQYF; CDR3nt: TGTGCCAGCAGCAAACAGACAGTTTACGAGCAGTACTTC; len: 13; d_gene: NA; v_gene: TRBV7-2; j_gene: TRBJ2-7; abundance: few
CDR3aa: CASGKLERGLNGYTF; CDR3nt: TGTGCCAGCGGGAAGTTAGAGCGGGGTTTGAATGGCTACACCTTC; len: 15; d_gene: NA; v_gene: TRBV9; j_gene: TRBJ1-2; abundance: NA
CDR3aa: CASSQAFSSGGADSTDTQYF; CDR3nt: TGCGCCAGCAGCCAAGCCTTTTCTAGCGGGGGGGCTGATAGCACAGATACGCAGTATTTT; len: 20; d_gene: TRBD2; v_gene: TRBV4-3; j_gene: TRBJ2-3; abundance: NA
CDR3aa: CASSLSLGQGEQYF; CDR3nt: TGTGCCAGCAGTTTGAGCCTCGGACAGGGTGAGCAGTACTTC; len: 14; d_gene: TRBD1; v_gene: TRBV6-5; j_gene: TRBJ2-7; abundance: few
CDR3aa: CSARGGLAGQLTDTQYF; CDR3nt: TGCAGTGCTAGGGGCGGACTAGCGGGGCAACTCACAGATACGCAGTATTTT; len: 17; d_gene: TRBD2; v_gene: TRBV20-1; j_gene: TRBJ2-3; abundance: NA
CDR3aa: CASSLGTGGIGGYTF; CDR3nt: TGTGCCAGCAGTTTAGGGACAGGAGGGATTGGTGGCTACACCTTC; len: 15; d_gene: TRBD1; v_gene: TRBV12-3/TRBV12-4; j_gene: TRBJ1-2; abundance: NA